This TCR beta chain was identified during a study of a mutant IDH1 vaccine in newly diagnosed glioma. Time point denoted: week 11, during vaccination. Vaccination comprised doses that each held 300 ug of mutant IDH1 20-mer peptide, plus topical imiquimod. Note on this clone: Antigen: not known.

Clones were read by immunoSEQ multiplex PCR, and TCRdb kept only the in-frame ones, dropping some. The sample yields tens of thousands of clones, around 80% seen once. Study-wide points: No link was apparently found between pseudoprogression and changes in top peripheral T cell clonotypes.

The specimen comprised PBMCs, sampled from a glioma patient whose treatment included an IDH1 peptide vaccine. This clonotype was obtained from a man in his thirties or forties with glioma.

CDR3: CASSLSSGAAGNTIYF. The CDR3, as DNA: TGTGCCAGCAGCTTGTCGTCGGGGGCGGCAGGAAACACCATATATTTT. The chain is built from TRBV7-8 and TRBJ1-3; D perhaps matches TRBD1 (6 bases). Trimming took off 3 bases at V and 4 bases at J, with 16 bases between the two ends. Germline-derived CDR1 and CDR2 are SGHVS and FQNEAQ. This CDR3 comprises 16 residues.